This TCR beta chain was retrieved from a study of T cell changes during pregnancy in multiple sclerosis. This clone showed up just a few times. Assay used: immunoSEQ multiplex PCR; TCRdb lists only in-frame clones, some missing. The sample yields approximately 38,000 clones, under 95% seen once. V lost 3 bases to trimming and J lost 5 bases, with 8 bases between them. Germline loops: CDR1 LGHNA, CDR2 YNFKEQ. The CDR3 runs 13 residues. The sample here was CD8+ T cells from peripheral blood mononuclear cells, taken in the third trimester of pregnancy. The source of this sequence is a female donor with multiple sclerosis, enrolled in a pregnancy study. V usage is TRBV4-2 and J usage is TRBJ1-5; maybe TRBD1 (6 bases). The chain's CDR3 is CASSQYRDQPQHF. Here the CDR3 DNA reads TGTGCCAGCAGCCAGTACAGGGATCAGCCCCAGCATTTT.